This TCR beta chain was recorded in a study of blood T cell repertoires in COVID-19. About the study: The United States, Italy and Spain were the sources of the acute and convalescent COVID-19 samples.

Clones were read by immunoSEQ multiplex PCR, and TCRdb kept only the in-frame ones, dropping some. The sample has roughly 200,000 clones, 90% seen once; the top ten hold about 0.59%. The germline gives CDR1 LGHDT, CDR2 YNNKEL (reference sequence). The V gene lost 6 bases and the J gene lost 0 bases, with 15 bases spanning the gap. The CDR3 spans 15 residues. Material: peripheral blood. The receptor was isolated from a man aged 50 to 60 with acute or convalescent COVID-19. The chain links TRBV3-1 (or the pseudogene TRBV3-2) to TRBJ2-7, with a tentative D call TRBD1 (6 bases). The CDR3 DNA reads TGTGCCAGCAGATTGACCGGGACAAGCTCCTACGAGCAGTACTTC. Translating gives CASRLTGTSSYEQYF.